The 24 T cell receptor beta chains below come from one sample, sequenced in a study of T cells in Graves' hyperthyroidism and ophthalmopathy. The TCR beta CDR3 regions underwent amplification using RNA transcripts as the source. RT-PCR in the first round (using the HTBI primer set) targeted the TCR CDR3. TCRdb reprocessed the multiplex PCR reads with MiXCR, giving one entry per CDR3 protein. The sample yields around 520,000 distinct CDR3 sequences, approximately 25% seen once. The sample was blood. These receptors originate from a woman in her 30s with Graves' ophthalmopathy.

The J gene is TRBJ1-3, the V gene TRBV14; D unresolved. The germline V gene has CDR1 SGHDN and CDR2 FVKESK. V lost 3 bases to trimming and J lost 2 bases, with 8 bases between them. The CDR3 extends over 14 amino acids. The DNA of the CDR3 is TGTGCCAGCAGCCAGCAGAGGGCTGGAAACACCATATATTTT. Its protein is CASSQQRAGNTIYF. Based on the CDR3 plus reference TRBV14 and TRBJ1-3, the full variable domain is EAGVTQFPSHSVIEKGQTVTLRCDPISGHDNLYWYRRVMGKEIKFLLHFVKESKQDESGMPNNRFLAERTGGTYSTLKVQPAELEDSGVYFCASSQQRAGNTIYFGEGSWLTVV.

V is TRBV28 and J is TRBJ1-1; weak D call: TRBD1 (6 bases). V lost 6 bases and J 11 bases, leaving 25 bases between the germline ends. Germline V gives CDR1 MDHEN, CDR2 SYDVKM. This CDR3 has 15 amino acids. DNA for the CDR3: TGTGCCAGCAGCTGGCAGGCAGATCGTACAGGGACGGCTTTCTTT. Protein sequence: CASSWQADRTGTAFF.

This clonotype was detected ten times or more. The rearrangement joins TRBV19 to TRBJ2-7; D is perhaps TRBD1 (6 bases). There are 12 residues in the CDR3. Trimming removed 5 bases at V and 5 bases at J, with 10 bases between. From germline, CDR1 is LNHDA and CDR2 SQIVND (reference sequence). CDR3 bases: TGTGCCAGTAGTCAGGGGCTCGACGAGCAGTACTTC. This encodes CASSQGLDEQYF.

The chain links TRBV6-1 to TRBJ2-7; 11 bases agree with TRBD2. The CDR3 contains 15 residues. Germline CDR1 is MNHNS and CDR2 is SASEGT. V lost 5 bases to trimming and J lost 3 bases; unmatched junction nucleotides: 6. CDR3 DNA: TGTGCCAGCAGTAGACTAGCGGGGACTTTCTACGAGCAGTACTTC. It is translated as CASSRLAGTFYEQYF.

This clonotype appeared a few times. CDR3 in amino acids: CSARGAGELFF. In nucleotides, the CDR3 is TGCAGTGCTAGGGGGGCCGGGGAGCTGTTTTTT. The chain combines TRBV20-1 with TRBJ2-2; D could derive from TRBD1 or TRBD2 (5 bases each). V was trimmed by 3 bases and J by 6 bases, leaving 5 bases between them. Germline CDR1 and CDR2: DFQATT and SNEGSKA (reference sequence). This CDR3 has 11 amino acids.

This clonotype has more than one count but fewer than ten. The chain is built from TRBV4-3 and TRBJ2-7, with a tentative D call TRBD1 (5 bases). The CDR3 sequence is 17 residues long. V lost 0 bases, J lost 3 bases, and 18 bases lay in between. Per the germline V gene, CDR1 is LGHNA and CDR2 is YSLEER. CDR3 nucleotide sequence: TGCGCCAGCAGCCAAGAGGGGCTGGTCGGCAGGATCTACGAGCAGTACTTC. Its translation: CASSQEGLVGRIYEQYF.

V is TRBV18 and J is TRBJ1-1; possibly TRBD1 for D (5 bases). The germline V and J ends were trimmed by 5 bases and 6 bases, with 16 bases remaining between them. This CDR3 spans 14 amino acids. Germline V lookup: CDR1 KGHSH, CDR2 LQKENI. The CDR3 DNA reads as TGTGCCAGCTCAATTGCGCCCAGGGATCCTGAAGCTTTCTTT. As protein: CASSIAPRDPEAFF. The full variable domain, completed using reference TRBV18 and TRBJ1-1, is NAGVMQNPRHLVRRRGQEARLRCSPMKGHSHVYWYRQLPEEGLKFMVYLQKENIIDESGMPKERFSAEFPKEGPSILRIQQVVRGDSAAYFCASSIAPRDPEAFFGQGTRLTVV.

Ten or more counts support this clonotype. The chain combines TRBV30 with TRBJ1-5, with no clear D. The CDR3 contains 14 residues. Trimming took 0 bases from V and 5 from J, leaving 11 bases between them. The germline V gene has CDR1 GTSNPN and CDR2 SVGIG (reference sequence). The DNA of the CDR3 is TGTGCCTGGAGTGTAAACAGCCTGCATCAGCCCCAGCATTTT. Protein product: CAWSVNSLHQPQHF.

This clonotype was seen at least ten times. The genes are TRBV14 and TRBJ2-7, with 7 bases fitting TRBD1. The CDR3 extends over 16 amino acids. The V gene end was trimmed by 0 bases and the J gene end by 5 bases; junction bases not matched to a gene: 10. Germline lookup yields CDR1 SGHDN and CDR2 FVKESK. The CDR3 nucleotides read TGTGCCAGCAGCCAAGATCTAAGGGGGCCGGCGGACGAGCAGTACTTC. Translating gives CASSQDLRGPADEQYF.

This clonotype was picked up many times. The chain uses TRBV24-1 and TRBJ2-2; TRBD1 aligns across 9 bases. CDR1 is KGHDR and CDR2 is SFDVKD in the germline V gene. This CDR3 spans 17 amino acids. The J segment lost 3 bases and the V segment lost 4 bases, leaving 8 bases of the junction unmatched. The CDR3 nucleotides are TGTGCCACCAGTGACCGGCGGGACAGGGAGGACACCGGGGAGCTGTTTTTT. This gives the protein CATSDRRDREDTGELFF.

The J gene is TRBJ2-5, the V gene TRBV5-1; no firm D call. The V gene's germline CDR1 is SGHRS and CDR2 YFSETQ. Between the trimmed V and J ends, which lost 3 bases and 5 bases, there was a span of 8 bases. This CDR3 region has 12 residues. CDR3 sequence (DNA): TGCGCCAGCAGCTCCCCATCGGAGACCCAGTACTTC. Translated, it gives CASSSPSETQYF.

This clonotype was recorded at least ten times. The rearrangement joins TRBV20-1 to TRBJ1-2; D is ambiguous. There are 14 residues in the CDR3. The V gene's germline CDR1 is DFQATT and CDR2 SNEGSKA (reference sequence). The germline V and J ends were trimmed by 2 bases and 1 base, with 11 bases remaining between them. CDR3 in amino acids: CSARIPGNNYGYTF. In nucleotides, the CDR3 is TGCAGTGCTAGAATTCCCGGGAATAACTATGGCTACACCTTC.

This clonotype was counted between two and nine times. The chain links TRBV6-2 or TRBV6-3 to TRBJ2-7; TRBD1 matches at 7 bases. V lost 5 bases and J lost 0; bases outside the gene matches: 7. This CDR3 is built from 15 residues. Looked up from germline, CDR1 is MNHEY and CDR2 is SVGEGT. The DNA of the CDR3 is TGTGCCAGCAGTGGGAACAGGGGTCCCTCCTACGAGCAGTACTTC. This sequence encodes CASSGNRGPSYEQYF.

This rearrangement joins TRBV15 to TRBJ2-7; 9 bases align to TRBD2. V dropped 0 bases and J dropped 2; count of bases not matched to a gene: 2. In germline, CDR1 is LNHNV, CDR2 YYDKDF (reference sequence). The CDR3 runs to 15 residues. The CDR3, as DNA: TGTGCCACCAGCAGAGAAGGCGGGAGGGCCTACGAGCAGTACTTC. Translating it yields CATSREGGRAYEQYF.

This clonotype was recorded many times. V gene TRBV5-5 combines with J gene TRBJ1-1, with D possibly matching TRBD1 (6 bases). Between the trimmed V and J ends, which lost 0 bases and 0 bases, there was a span of 9 bases. The germline gives CDR1 SGHKS, CDR2 YYEKEE (reference sequence). There are 15 residues in the CDR3. CDR3 sequence reads: CASSLDRGLNTEAFF. Here the CDR3 DNA reads TGTGCCAGCAGCTTGGATCGGGGGCTGAACACTGAAGCTTTCTTT.

This clonotype has a handful of counts. The chain carries TRBV30 and TRBJ1-1; D gene uncertain. This CDR3 comprises 14 residues. Trimming stripped 0 bases from V and 2 bases from J, with 10 bases between. Germline V CDR1 and CDR2: GTSNPN, SVGIG (reference sequence). CDR3 in amino acids: CAWSVGQTNTEAFF. The CDR3, as DNA: TGTGCCTGGAGTGTAGGCCAAACAAACACTGAAGCTTTCTTT.

A few counts support this clonotype. The V and J genes are TRBV6-5 and TRBJ1-1; D unclear. V lost 1 base to trimming and J lost 4 bases, with 10 bases between them. CDR1 is MNHEY and CDR2 is SVGAGI in the germline V gene. This CDR3 comprises 14 residues. This chain's CDR3 is CASSYLDEGTEAFF. The DNA of the CDR3 is TGTGCCAGCAGTTACTTGGATGAGGGCACTGAAGCTTTCTTT.

A few counts support this clonotype. The chain combines TRBV11-2 with TRBJ1-2; 10 positions agree with TRBD1. The CDR3 has 15 amino acids. Trimming took 5 bases from V and 8 from J; bases not matched to a gene: 11. Germline assignment: CDR1 SGHAT and CDR2 FQNNGV. CDR3 protein: CASSDRGQGYWGYTF. Written as DNA, the CDR3 is TGTGCCAGCAGCGACCGGGGACAGGGGTATTGGGGCTACACCTTC.

Regarding this clonotype: A read error is possible here, since a much larger clone lies one base away. The chain is built from TRBV4-1 and TRBJ1-5; 9 bases are shared with TRBD1. CDR3 length: 15 residues. Germline V CDR1 and CDR2: MGHRA, YSYEKL. Trimming took 2 bases from V and 11 from J; bases not matched to a gene: 10. The CDR3 DNA reads TGCGCCAGCAGCCAATCAGGGACAGGGCAGGAGGCCCAGCATTTT. Its translation is CASSQSGTGQEAQHF.

The chain links TRBV20-1 to TRBJ2-5; TRBD2 agrees at 11 bases. CDR1 is DFQATT and CDR2 is SNEGSKA in the germline V gene (reference sequence). This CDR3 contains 14 residues. V lost 1 base, J lost 5 bases, and 3 bases stayed unmatched. This CDR3 reads CSARGLAGMETQYF. The CDR3 bases are TGCAGTGCTAGAGGACTAGCGGGGATGGAGACCCAGTACTTC.

This clonotype came up many times. In DNA form, the CDR3 reads TGTGCCTGGAGTGGGGGGACAGGGACTTACGAGCAGTACTTC. Protein product: CAWSGGTGTYEQYF. The J gene is TRBJ2-7, the V gene TRBV30, with 9 bases aligning to TRBD1. Germline CDR1 and CDR2: GTSNPN and SVGIG (reference sequence). There are 14 residues in the CDR3. With V trimmed by 1 base and J by 4 bases, 5 bases remained unmatched.

Remarks on this clonotype: Possible read error: a much larger clone is one base away. V is TRBV6-1 and J is TRBJ2-7; D is possibly TRBD2 (5 bases). The V gene's germline CDR1 is MNHNS and CDR2 SASEGT. CDR3 size: 14 residues. CDR3 sequence (DNA): TGTGTCAGCAGGACTGAATGGGGAGTATACGAGCAGTACTTC. Translating it yields CVSRTEWGVYEQYF.

This clonotype was counted ten times or more. The chain employs TRBV6-1 and TRBJ1-1; 7 bases agree with TRBD1. V lost 7 bases to trimming and J lost 4 bases; unmatched junction nucleotides: 9. Per germline, CDR1 MNHNS and CDR2 SASEGT. This CDR3 comprises 14 residues. The chain's CDR3 is CASTRQGLSTEAFF. The CDR3 nucleotides read TGTGCCAGCACTCGACAGGGTTTGAGCACTGAAGCTTTCTTT.

V gene TRBV7-9 combines with J gene TRBJ1-1; D unclear. CDR1 is SEHNR and CDR2 is FQNEAQ in the germline V gene (reference sequence). Trimming removed 1 base from V and 0 bases from J, with 9 bases in between. This CDR3 comprises 15 residues. CDR3 coding DNA: TGTGCCAGCAGCTTAGTAGAGGCTATGAACACTGAAGCTTTCTTT. It yields the protein CASSLVEAMNTEAFF.